This T cell receptor beta chain was recorded in a study of shared clonotypes between healthy human individuals (dated by TCRdb to about 2020). About the full investigation: A few men and a couple of women, aged 18 to 49 years, made up the cohort. The study deeply sequenced blood TCR repertoires of several healthy adults to estimate repertoire size and the extent of clonotype sharing between individuals. To increase sequencing depth and limit assay-specific biases, different laboratories used diverse techniques to prepare libraries and sequence TCR repertoires. Leukapheresis yielded between about 0.9 and 8.9 billion PBMCs per donor. Broad study findings and their caveats: Pairwise subsampling led to the expectation that sequencing depth would affect the degree of clonotype sharing among donors. Sampling was limited to blood, and TCR repertoires in tissue likely differ from TCR repertoires in blood. Because the study included only a small number of donors, the genetic and exposure-history diversity represented was limited.

Using the deep immunoSEQ assay, TCR CDR3 regions were amplified from genomic DNA by multiplex PCR. Extracted genomic DNA from each cell subset was distributed evenly across all wells of several immunoSEQ 96-well plates, and each plate was treated as a replicate. For unsorted PBMC, approximately 0.3 ug of genomic DNA, equivalent to around 33,000 T cell genomes, went into each replicate PCR. Ten immunoSEQ deep assay plates were used to sequence the unsorted PBMC genomic DNA. Purified libraries were measured with a Qubit 3.0 fluorometer, size-checked on a Bioanalyzer 2100, and measured again with the KAPA Library Quantification kit. Every immunoSEQ 96-well plate was sequenced on a dedicated single-read 150-cycle Illumina NextSeq 550 flow cell. The paper's data handling went like this. Because only junctional sequences without quality scores were contained in the immunoSEQ output, filtering matching that applied to full-length reads could not be performed. To assign V/J genes and CDR3, sequences were annotated using PyIR, a Python wrapper for IgBLAST v1.9, with IMGT germline references. Reads with weak V/J assignments (E-value above 1e-6), missing CDR3, stop codons, out-of-frame junctions, or ambiguous translated residues were removed. V3J clonotypes were defined as sequences sharing the same inferred V gene, J gene, and CDR3 amino acid sequence. Percentage overlap between repertoires was computed as shared unique clonotypes divided by the size of the smaller repertoire. Three approaches were used to assess repertoire richness: RTK rarefaction, the Chao1 estimator, and Recon v2.1 estimates of unobserved clonotypes. TCRdb stores this immuneACCESS table with in-frame sequences only. Part of the clones is absent; in the studies checked, under half of the shortfall reflects unresolved V genes, and no reason is known for the rest. The D gene and trimming were derived from the DNA, and the V and J assignments and clone size from that table. In all, the sample holds about 490,000 clones, and about 84% of those were seen once. Roughly an eighth of the sample is held by the ten biggest clonotypes.

Donors were healthy HIV-negative adults with no recently reported acute infections or vaccinations. Every donor was a Caucasian adult living in Nashville, Tennessee, USA. For unsorted samples, tens of millions of PBMCs were counted, and genomic DNA was extracted using the QIAamp DNA Blood Mini kit. After blood collection by leukapheresis, PBMCs were isolated using Ficoll-Histopaque density gradient centrifugation and then cryopreserved in the vapor phase of liquid nitrogen. Relative to germline, V is 0 bases shorter and J is 3 bases shorter, with 12 bases between their ends. Inclusive of the bounding cysteine and phenylalanine, the CDR3 is 15 residues long. Here the CDR3 DNA is all that survives: 45 bases in frame from base 1. The germline V gene yields ENHRY for CDR1 and SYGVKD for CDR2. A note on this clone: The clone's antigen remains unknown. Base qualities are not provided; no much larger clone lies one nucleotide away.

This receptor was taken from a woman aged 40 to 50 in good health. Some clones in this sample may be carry-over from other donors' samples. Sequenced material: PBMCs. The V gene is TRBV10-3 and the J gene is TRBJ2-7, with the identity of the D gene unclear. The sequenced DNA: TGTGCCATCAGTGAGTCGACCCCTCCCGACTACGAGCAGTACTTC. This codes for CAISESTPPDYEQYF.